Below, one T cell receptor beta chain is given with its context. The antigen is undetermined. Expressed TCRB transcripts were sequenced because the isolated RNA had all been reverse transcribed beforehand. Produced via immunoSEQ multiplex PCR; TCRdb's table is partial and in-frame only. Of 250,000 or so clones in the sample, 68% were seen once. This record comes from a study of beta chain features in type 1 diabetes. The V gene's germline CDR1 is GTSNPN and CDR2 SVGIG (reference sequence). The V gene lost 0 bases and the J gene lost 3 bases, with 5 bases spanning the gap. The CDR3 sequence is 12 residues long. Study-level findings and limits: Over-representation of high TCR-expressing cells was a possible consequence of cDNA sequencing. Insertion counts at VDJ junctions were lower in type 1 diabetes patients, who also showed more deletions there. Patients' naive, central memory and Treg TCRB repertoires seemed closer to one another than those of healthy donors.

Specimen: naive CD4+ T cells from blood. The receptor's source is a young man in good health. The rearrangement joins TRBV30 to TRBJ1-2; D is unclear. The CDR3 reads CAWSVLDYGYTF. CDR3 sequence (DNA): TGTGCCTGGAGTGTACTGGACTATGGCTACACCTTC.